This TCR beta chain is drawn from a study of shared clonotypes between healthy human individuals. Regarding the study as a whole: Donors were few, which limited the genetic and exposure-history diversity represented.

The assay ran at deep level. The assay was immunoSEQ multiplex PCR, and TCRdb's table has in-frame clones only and misses some. The sample lists some 530,000 clones; around 73% were seen once. About this clone: Its cognate antigen is unknown.

The trim removed 6 bases at V and 4 bases at J, leaving 6 bases unmatched. Germline CDR1 ENHRY, CDR2 SYGVKD. This CDR3 spans 14 amino acids. Sequencing was done on a sample of PBMCs. V is TRBV10-3 and J is TRBJ2-7, with 10 bases that match TRBD2. The sequence came from a woman aged 40 to 50 in good health. Some clones in this sample may be carry-over from other donors' samples. The CDR3 loop reads CAISRSGRDYEQYF. CDR3 bases: TGTGCCATCAGCAGGAGCGGGAGGGATTACGAGCAGTACTTC.